This passage covers 24 T cell receptor beta chains from one sample sequenced in a study of identical twins. MiXCR, applied by TCRdb to the 5' RACE reads, yields one record per CDR3 protein. The sample records around 290,000 distinct CDR3 sequences, roughly 9.7% being singletons. This sample was shared with a second study, whose subject was yellow fever vaccine responses in identical twins.

Input material: CD8+ T cells sorted from blood. Receptor source: a woman aged 18-35 years in good health.

The rearrangement links TRBV7-9 to TRBJ2-7, with unresolved D. CDR3 size: 13 residues. V lost 2 bases, J lost 4 bases, and 9 bases lay in between. Germline assignment: CDR1 SEHNR and CDR2 FQNEAQ (reference sequence). The chain's CDR3 is CASSLTPNYEQYF. The CDR3 region has the DNA TGTGCCAGCAGCTTAACGCCTAATTACGAGCAGTACTTC.

This clonotype came up a few times. The V call is TRBV4-2, the J call TRBJ2-7; TRBD1 agrees at 9 bases. Germline CDR1 reads LGHNA; CDR2 reads YNFKEQ. V gave up 3 bases and J gave up 2 bases; unmatched junction bases: 5. The CDR3 runs 15 residues. The CDR3 loop is CASSHGGTGTYEQYF. The DNA for the CDR3 is TGTGCCAGCAGCCACGGTGGGACAGGGACCTACGAGCAGTACTTC.

The genes are TRBV6-2 or TRBV6-3 and TRBJ1-1; D unclear. This CDR3 contains 12 residues. From germline, CDR1 is MNHEY and CDR2 SVGEGT. V was shortened by 7 bases and J by 0 bases, with 6 bases between the two germline ends. CDR3 bases: TGTGCCAGCATTAGCATGAACACTGAAGCTTTCTTT. Protein: CASISMNTEAFF.

This clonotype was picked up many times. The gene calls are TRBV20-1 and TRBJ2-7; TRBD1 agrees at 8 bases. In germline, CDR1 is DFQATT, CDR2 SNEGSKA (reference sequence). V lost 0 bases, J lost 7 bases, and 14 bases stayed unmatched. The CDR3 totals 16 residues. CDR3 nucleotide sequence: TGCAGTGCTAGAGACCGACGACAGGGGAGCACGTTAGAGCAGTACTTC. Encoded protein: CSARDRRQGSTLEQYF.

This clonotype was counted a few times. The chain combines TRBV28 with TRBJ1-3; D gene unclear. From germline, CDR1 is MDHEN and CDR2 SYDVKM. The CDR3 consists of 15 residues. V lost 0 bases, J lost 1 base, and 7 bases lay in between. Here the CDR3 reads CASSLWSGSGNTIYF. CDR3 DNA: TGTGCCAGCAGTTTATGGTCCGGATCTGGAAACACCATATATTTT.

There are many counts of this clonotype. This chain joins TRBV27 and TRBJ2-5; no clear D. CDR3 length: 11 residues. CDR1 is MNHEY, CDR2 SMNVEV, per germline (reference sequence). Between the trimmed V and J ends, which lost 6 bases and 9 bases, there was a span of 11 bases. CDR3 in amino acids: CASRVGWAQYF. The CDR3 DNA reads TGTGCCAGCAGGGTGGGGTGGGCCCAGTACTTC.

This clonotype occurred many times. The chain recombines TRBV10-3 with TRBJ2-7, with 8 bases aligning to TRBD1. Germline trimming cut 8 bases from V and 6 bases from J; bases unmatched to any gene: 6. CDR1 ENHRY and CDR2 SYGVKD come from the germline V gene. The CDR3 covers 12 residues. As DNA, the CDR3 is TGTGCCATCCGCGAGGACAGGGTCGAGCAGTACTTC. It specifies CAIREDRVEQYF.

This clonotype has a handful of counts. CDR3 DNA: TGTGCCAGCAGCGACTCGGGGCGGGGGGTGAACGAGCAGTACTTC. Amino acid sequence: CASSDSGRGVNEQYF. The chain recombines TRBV9 with TRBJ2-7, with 8 bases that match TRBD2. Trimming removed 3 bases from V and 5 bases from J; junction bases left unmatched: 10. The CDR3 contains 15 residues. Germline CDR1 is SGDLS and CDR2 is YYNGEE.

CDR3 nucleotides: TGTGCCTGGAGCTCCGGGACTAGCGGGAAAGAGACCCAGTACTTC. This encodes CAWSSGTSGKETQYF. V and J are TRBV30 and TRBJ2-5; 13 bases agree with TRBD2. J was trimmed by 3 bases and V by 3 bases; bases with no gene match: 4. The CDR3 consists of 15 residues. Germline CDR1 GTSNPN, CDR2 SVGIG (reference sequence).

This clonotype was detected many times. The chain is built from TRBV20-1 and TRBJ2-7; TRBD1 or TRBD2 may be the D gene (6 bases each). Germline loops: CDR1 DFQATT, CDR2 SNEGSKA (reference sequence). The V end was cut by 0 bases, the J end by 3 bases, with 21 bases between. The CDR3 contains 17 residues. The CDR3 sequence: CSAREDTGATPSYEQYF. The CDR3 bases are TGCAGTGCTAGAGAGGACACGGGGGCCACCCCTAGCTACGAGCAGTACTTC.

This clonotype was seen repeatedly, ten times or more. The rearrangement joins TRBV5-1 to TRBJ2-2, with 9 bases lining up with TRBD1. The CDR3 totals 15 residues. The germline CDR1 and CDR2 sequences are SGHRS and YFSETQ. V lost 6 bases and J lost 5; bases outside the gene matches: 8. In DNA, the CDR3 is TGCGCCAGCAACCGGGACAGGGAGATGACCGGGGAGCTGTTTTTT. It translates to CASNRDREMTGELFF.

The V call is TRBV12-3 or TRBV12-4, the J call TRBJ2-3; D unclear. The CDR3 loop spans 14 amino acids. V was shortened by 3 bases and J by 6 bases, with 13 bases between the two germline ends. As DNA, the CDR3 is TGTGCCAGCAGTTTGTTGGTTATCGGGGATACGCAGTATTTT. Translation gives CASSLLVIGDTQYF.

In its sample, this clonotype was seen many times. The chain carries TRBV2 and TRBJ1-2, with 7 bases identical to TRBD1. Germline V CDR1 and CDR2: SNHLY, FYNNEI. V gave up 8 bases and J gave up 4 bases; unmatched junction bases: 13. This CDR3 is built from 15 residues. CDR3 sequence reads: CASPQGIRQGYGYTF. The CDR3 DNA follows: TGTGCCAGCCCCCAGGGGATTCGACAGGGCTATGGCTACACCTTC. Full variable domain (missing parts from reference TRBV2 and TRBJ1-2): EPEVTQTPSHQVTQMGQEVILRCVPISNHLYFYWYRQILGQKVEFLVSFYNNEISEKSEIFDDQFSVERPDGSNFTLKIRSTKLEDSAMYFCASPQGIRQGYGYTFGSGTRLTVV.

This clonotype was observed a few times. This rearrangement joins TRBV4-3 to TRBJ2-5; D is possibly TRBD1 (6 bases). Germline V gene lookup returns CDR1 LGHNA and CDR2 YSLEER. The CDR3 consists of 14 residues. V was clipped by 0 bases and J by 5 bases, with 10 bases between them. The CDR3 region is CASSQETGWETQYF. The DNA of the CDR3 is TGCGCCAGCAGCCAAGAAACAGGGTGGGAGACCCAGTACTTC.

This clonotype was observed at least ten times. J is TRBJ1-6 and V is TRBV9; TRBD1 agrees at 10 bases. This CDR3 spans 14 amino acids. Germline lookup yields CDR1 SGDLS and CDR2 YYNGEE. The trim removed 5 bases at V and 14 bases at J, leaving 10 bases unmatched. CDR3 amino acids: CASSAGTGVNTLHF. The CDR3 bases are TGTGCCAGCAGTGCCGGGACAGGGGTTAACACCCTCCACTTT.

This clonotype was seen a few times. The V gene is TRBV4-3, the J gene TRBJ2-2, with D tentatively TRBD2 (5 bases). Germline CDR1 is LGHNA and CDR2 is YSLEER. V was clipped by 4 bases and J by 6 bases, with 15 bases between them. The CDR3 is made up of 15 amino acids. The DNA for the CDR3 is TGCGCCAGCAGCCCGGACCTCGGGATCTCCGGGGAGCTGTTTTTT. Its protein product is CASSPDLGISGELFF.

This clonotype occurred a few times. The V call is TRBV6-5, the J call TRBJ2-7, with 9 bases that match TRBD1. The CDR3 covers 12 residues. Germline values: CDR1 MNHEY, CDR2 SVGAGI. After removal of 6 bases from V and 10 bases from J, the junction contained 7 bases not matched to a gene. CDR3 bases: TGTGCCAGCAGACCTCGTACAGGGGGCCAGTACTTC. Amino acids: CASRPRTGGQYF.

This clonotype was counted between two and nine times. The chain links TRBV2 to TRBJ2-7, with TRBD1 as a possible D gene (5 bases). The CDR3 contains 15 residues. Germline CDR1 reads SNHLY; CDR2 reads FYNNEI. V was pared by 7 bases and J by 3 bases, with 19 bases between. CDR3 sequence: CASMPSSTENYEQYF. The CDR3 DNA follows: TGTGCCAGCATGCCTTCCTCGACAGAGAACTACGAGCAGTACTTC.

This clonotype was counted many times. J is TRBJ2-7 and V is TRBV27, with D uncertain. V dropped 2 bases and J dropped 7 bases, with 12 bases sitting between them. This CDR3 region has 13 residues. Germline assignment: CDR1 MNHEY and CDR2 SMNVEV (reference sequence). For the CDR3, the DNA is TGTGCCAGCAGTTTAACGGCTAACTGGGAGCAGTACTTC. It encodes CASSLTANWEQYF.

This clonotype was observed a few times. The chain employs TRBV29-1 and TRBJ1-1; the D gene is possibly TRBD1 (6 bases). Germline V gives CDR1 SQVTM, CDR2 ANQGSEA. CDR3 length equals 14 residues. V was cut by 3 bases and J by 7 bases, with 18 bases left in between. The CDR3: CSVDRVEGEFEAFF. CDR3 bases: TGCAGCGTTGATAGGGTCGAGGGGGAATTTGAAGCTTTCTTT.

This chain connects TRBV7-9 to TRBJ2-5, with 11 nucleotides matching TRBD2. Germline V gene sequence: CDR1 SEHNR, CDR2 FQNEAQ (reference sequence). V lost 3 bases to trimming and J lost 2 bases; unmatched junction nucleotides: 8. The CDR3 loop spans 17 amino acids. The DNA of the CDR3 is TGTGCCAGCAGCTTGCCTTCTCGACTAGCGGGACAAGAGACCCAGTACTTC. It yields the protein CASSLPSRLAGQETQYF.

This clonotype turned up a few times. CDR3 bases: TGTGCCAGTAGTTCCGGACTAGCGGGAGAGTCGAACACCGGGGAGCTGTTTTTT. It yields the protein CASSSGLAGESNTGELFF. The V call is TRBV19, the J call TRBJ2-2; 13 nucleotides line up with TRBD2. Looked up from germline, CDR1 is LNHDA and CDR2 is SQIVND (reference sequence). V shed 5 bases, J shed 0 bases, and the junction held 6 bases outside the gene matches. CDR3 size: 18 residues.

This clonotype was observed at least ten times. This chain joins TRBV7-8 and TRBJ2-1; D ambiguous. The ends were cut back, 1 base at V and 2 bases at J, with 9 bases in the middle. The germline V gene has CDR1 SGHVS and CDR2 FQNEAQ. The CDR3 totals 15 residues. The CDR3 sequence is CASSLVSNPYNEQFF. Written as DNA, the CDR3 is TGTGCCAGCAGCTTAGTGTCTAACCCCTACAATGAGCAGTTCTTC.

V is TRBV2 and J is TRBJ2-3; 12 bases match TRBD2. Losses at the gene ends were 3 bases for V and 0 bases for J; bases not matched to a gene: 7. The CDR3 consists of 18 residues. Germline V CDR1 and CDR2: SNHLY, FYNNEI. In DNA, the CDR3 is TGTGCCAGCAGTGACGTGACTAGCGGGAGCGAAAGCACAGATACGCAGTATTTT. Its protein product is CASSDVTSGSESTDTQYF. Full variable domain (remainder filled in from reference TRBV2 and TRBJ2-3): EPEVTQTPSHQVTQMGQEVILRCVPISNHLYFYWYRQILGQKVEFLVSFYNNEISEKSEIFDDQFSVERPDGSNFTLKIRSTKLEDSAMYFCASSDVTSGSESTDTQYFGPGTRLTVL.